The sequence of this T cell receptor beta chain was determined in a study of cytomegalovirus exposure and HLA in healthy donors (dated 2017 in TCRdb). In the study overall: According to an earlier analysis of 587 of the donors, roughly 180 million T cells yielded roughly 100 million unique TCR beta sequences and 250 to 350 Gb of sequence data. An early release covering more than 500 HLA-typed donors comprised roughly 300 gigabases of sequencing data and tens of millions of unique TCR sequences. Among the roughly 390 genotyped donors, approximately 76% belonged to the genetic ancestry cluster associated with self-reported Caucasian donors. The study was designed to test whether signatures of past pathogen exposure could be identified by cataloging public T cell receptors. Using immunosequencing, the study profiled T cell repertoires from 640 or so subjects and related those repertoires to cytomegalovirus serostatus. Along with the approximately 700-subject first cohort, a separate validation cohort of around 120 different subjects was used. The study combined high-throughput TCR immunosequencing, statistical association of individual TCRs with disease status, and machine learning to predict cytomegalovirus infection status. In a later analysis, previously published TCR beta repertoires from 600 to 850 donors were re-analyzed and high-resolution HLA genotyping was added so that TCR occurrence patterns could be studied. Rather than drawing on any new phenotypic data, the later analysis identified candidate immune exposures from TCR beta sequences and the way those sequences occurred across donors. To decide whether each TCR beta V gene segment behaved as functional or pseudogenic, an earlier analysis of approximately 590 of the donors relied on high-throughput TCR beta sequencing. Alongside the repertoire data, information on donor age, sex, ethnicity and CMV serostatus was compiled. A later genetic analysis took genome-wide SNP genotypes for about 55% of the roughly 670 donors and used that subset as a discovery cohort. Every repertoire in the discovery cohort had been generated on one and the same sequencing platform. HLA typing covered class I and class II loci at four-digit resolution. The number of typed donors differed by locus: roughly 620-630 for A, B, C, DRB1 and DQB1; approximately 530 for DQA1; 600 to 610 for DPA1; and 400 to 480 for DPB1. Because of strong linkage in the cohort, roughly 5 DR-DQ haplotypes were treated as single units for association and clustering. Among 398 genotyped donors of the cohort, an average of about 240,000 unique TCR beta nucleotide sequences was sequenced per donor, of which 15% to 20% were non-productive.

Broader findings and caveats from the paper: Most TCR sequences were observed very rarely across donors, whereas some public TCRs were present in many individuals. When HLA alleles, especially DR and DQ, strongly co-occurred, attributing TCR associations to individual alleles was difficult. Immune exposure information for the cohort was limited to CMV serostatus. A few of the identified cytomegalovirus-associated TCR beta chains were confirmed in vitro to be specific for cytomegalovirus antigens. Roughly uniform sequencing depth across donors was assumed in presence/absence analyses, although this assumption may not hold. Correlated functional status among segregating V segments might reflect linkage disequilibrium, but an unknown experimental factor could not be ruled out. The classifier was reported to diagnose cytomegalovirus status with high specificity and sensitivity in both the original cohort and the validation cohort. The 87-base-pair reads could not distinguish some IMGT-functional V segments, including TRBV6-2 and TRBV6-3, so those segments were excluded. A later analysis associated 15,000 to 20,000 TCR beta sequences with specific HLA alleles at a false discovery rate of 0.05. According to a later analysis, parvovirus B19, influenza, CMV and Epstein-Barr virus appeared linked to several top co-occurrence clusters. Most CMV-associated TCR beta chains appeared to be HLA-restricted in a later analysis, and the HLA associations seemed to be driven largely by CMV exposure. Because HLA typing was missing for some donors at each locus, association tests included only the typed subset. The sequencing pipeline was judged likely to have produced a cluster of highly shared sequence variants as a technical artifact. In a later analysis, the rate of TCR association differed among HLA loci, with DRB1 alleles having the most associated TCRs and HLA-C alleles having the fewest. A later genetic analysis associated a missense DCLRE1C variant with V-gene and J-gene trimming of TCR beta chains, and an independent cohort replicated the association. In a later analysis, HLA-associated TCR beta chains were found to be more clonally expanded and to have lower generation probabilities than equally common non-associated chains. Broadly in line with IMGT annotations, most TCR beta V segments showed up in productive rearrangements about 90% or about 30% of the time in an earlier analysis of about 500 of the donors. This cohort had only TCR beta chains sequenced, and the lack of alpha or paired-chain data limited which features could be detected. According to a later genetic analysis, donors in an Asian-associated ancestry cluster had fewer N-insertions in productive TCRs than the approximately 690-donor mean. The study listed 150 to 200 TCR beta chains as associated with cytomegalovirus. The authors suggested that the approach could potentially be generalized to other disease states and immunological phenotypes. A further reported finding was that TCR beta sequences accurately predicted the HLA-A and HLA-B alleles for most subjects in the first cohort. Because counts were too low, seventeen rarely observed V segments, including chromosome 9 orphons, were excluded from the earlier analysis of 587 of the donors.

The trim is 4 bases for V and 1 base for J, with a gap of 15 bases between the germline ends. According to the germline V gene, CDR1 reads SGHRS and CDR2 reads YFSETQ. Measured from the cysteine to the phenylalanine, the CDR3 is 15 residues long. Only the CDR3 region is kept as DNA, spanning 45 bases read in frame from base 1. Library preparation used the immunoSEQ multiplex PCR assay. The multiplex PCR relied on a mix of 60 forward primers for TCR Vbeta segments and 13 reverse primers for TCR Jbeta segments. The CDR3 region of rearranged TCR beta genes was amplified from genomic DNA with a multiplex PCR assay. The Illumina HiSeq System was used to sequence the amplified TCR beta libraries as 87-base-pair reads. Per the authors' processing: In a later analysis, tens of millions of unique TCR beta chains were counted across the 500 to 850 repertoires, and around 11 million of these chains were shared by at least two donors. To remove PCR and sequencing errors, raw reads were error-corrected and collapsed into unique sequences using a nearest-neighbor algorithm that merged closely related sequences. V, D and J gene segments were assigned by aligning CDR3 sequences to IMGT reference sequences. For a sequence to be retained, at least a six-nucleotide match to both a V gene segment and a J gene segment was required. A rearrangement counted as productive if the CDR3 had no stop codons and remained in frame with V and J, and every other rearrangement counted as non-productive. CDR3 was defined according to IMGT convention as the region running from the second conserved V-encoded cysteine to the conserved J-encoded phenylalanine. Sequences without an unambiguous match to a single V gene segment were excluded from the earlier analysis of approximately 600 of the donors. In an earlier analysis of some 590 of the donors, V segments were called functional above 56.7% productive rearrangements and were called segregating when the between-donor standard deviation exceeded 5%. A statistical classification framework was developed to diagnose cytomegalovirus status using the catalog of TCR beta chain sequences. A later analysis assigned V and J genes by comparing TCR nucleotide sequences with IMGT/GENE-DB human TR gene sequences. Using the TCRdist pipeline, a later analysis assigned CDR3 sequences along with most-parsimonious VDJ recombination scenarios. A later analysis defined each TCR beta chain by its CDR3 amino acid sequence plus V-gene family, and excluded reads lacking a unique V-gene family. As a way to deal with suspected cross-contamination and a sequencing artifact, a later analysis dropped 450 to 600 nucleotide sequences that were highly shared and had low generation probability. In a later analysis, a clonal expansion index was calculated for each public chain from normalized within-repertoire ranks of inferred template counts. A later analysis computed generation probabilities with a VDJ recombination model fitted to out-of-frame rearrangements, and checked the results against IGoR. A later analysis scored TCR-TCR, TCR-HLA and TCR-CMV co-occurrence with hypergeometric tests, applying a repertoire-size bias correction to TCR pairs. A later analysis estimated false discovery rates by permuting HLA or CMV assignments 20 times. A later analysis grouped co-occurring TCRs with DBSCAN, adding TCRdist sequence similarity when clustering within HLA-allele-positive subsets. Repertoires with fewer than 30,000 or more than 120,000 public chains, plus five repertoires with anomalous nucleotide sharing, were excluded from co-occurrence clustering. TCRdb mirrors the immuneACCESS table, restricted to in-frame sequences. Some clones are absent from its copies; in checked studies, under half trace to an unresolved V gene, and the reason for the others is unknown. V, J and clone size are those of that table, while D and trimming were read from the DNA. The sample data list more than 100,000 clones, and roughly 65% of these were observed just once. The ten largest make up more than 8.5% of the sample.

This clone was observed a few times. No cognate antigen has been identified for it. No per-base quality is available; no much larger clone lies one base away. The cohort consisted of 666 healthy bone marrow donors. Cohort members were all nominally healthy when sampled, although unrecorded immune exposures were likely present. The donor was CMV seropositive and belonged to the group of 250 to 350 seropositive cohort members. Each donor provided a peripheral blood sample, and peripheral blood mononuclear cells were used for TCR beta sequencing. The Qiagen DNeasy Blood Extraction Kit was used to extract genomic DNA from the blood cell samples.

The clonotype comes from a man aged 40-50 years in good health and CMV-seropositive. The rearranged segments are TRBV5-1 and TRBJ2-7; a weak D assignment points to TRBD1 (7 bases agree). The sequenced material came from PBMCs. The encoded CDR3 is CASSPGDRRSYEQYF. The DNA reads TGCGCCAGCAGCCCGGGGGACAGACGTTCCTACGAGCAGTACTTC.